These T cell receptor beta chains were read from a single sample in a study of blood T cell repertoires in COVID-19. Here immunoSEQ multiplex PCR was the method, and the copy in TCRdb shows in-frame clones only, minus some. The sample includes over 100,000 clones, 82% of them seen just once. The material sequenced was peripheral blood. The receptors stem from a man aged 70 or older with acute or convalescent COVID-19. Each CDR3 is given with its conserved first and last residue. The D gene is left open where the match is weak. Clone size is given for some rows only: seen once, a few or many times, or a class if the clone is expanded.

>-|few|TRBJ2-7|TRBV19
CASSRQPYEQYF
TGTGCCAGTAGTCGACAGCCCTACGAGCAGTACTTC
>-|-|TRBJ1-5|TRBV6-5
CASTEGVVNQPQHF
TGTGCCAGCACGGAAGGGGTTGTTAATCAGCCCCAGCATTTT
>TRBD1|-|TRBJ2-7|TRBV2
CASTGTAPYEQYF
TGTGCCAGCACCGGGACAGCTCCCTACGAGCAGTACTTC
>-|few|TRBJ2-7|TRBV11-3
CASSFTQGGSYEQYF
TGTGCCAGCAGCTTTACACAGGGAGGGTCCTACGAGCAGTACTTC
>TRBD1|-|TRBJ1-2|TRBV6-5
CASRPDRGHYGYTF
TGTGCCAGCCGACCGGACAGGGGACACTATGGCTACACCTTC
>TRBD2|few|TRBJ2-1|TRBV2
CASRGTSGVFEQFF
TGTGCCAGCAGAGGGACTAGCGGGGTCTTTGAGCAGTTCTTC
>TRBD2|-|TRBJ2-1|TRBV5-1
CASSYFLAGGSYNEQFF
TGCGCCAGCAGCTACTTTTTAGCGGGGGGGTCCTACAATGAGCAGTTCTTC
>TRBD2|-|TRBJ2-1|TRBV4-1
CASSPVLAEYNEQFF
TGCGCCAGCAGCCCTGTACTAGCGGAGTACAATGAGCAGTTCTTC
>-|-|TRBJ1-3|TRBV12-3/TRBV12-4
CASRDRNTIYF
TGTGCCAGCAGGGACAGAAACACCATATATTTT
>-|-|TRBJ2-3|TRBV24-1
CATSEPLQGTTDTQYF
TGTGCCACCAGTGAACCCCTACAGGGTACCACTGATACGCAGTATTTT
>-|-|TRBJ2-7|TRBV6-5
CATRAGSSYEQYF
TGTGCCACGAGGGCGGGTAGCTCCTACGAGCAGTACTTC
>TRBD1|-|TRBJ1-2|TRBV18
CASSTSTGDLYGYTF
TGTGCCAGCTCAACCTCGACAGGGGACCTCTATGGCTACACCTTC
>TRBD2|-|TRBJ2-3|TRBV10-2
CASRTSGRDTQYF
TGCGCCAGCAGGACTAGCGGGCGGGATACGCAGTATTTT
>-|-|TRBJ1-2|TRBV20-1
CSAENRLLTF
TGCAGTGCTGAAAACAGGTTACTAACCTTC
>TRBD2|-|TRBJ2-7|TRBV5-1
CASSEESGRGEQYF
TGCGCCAGCAGCGAGGAAAGTGGGAGGGGCGAGCAGTACTTC
>-|-|TRBJ2-7|TRBV6-5
CASSPEGGRTSGQYF
TGTGCCAGCAGTCCAGAAGGGGGACGGACTTCGGGGCAGTACTTC
>-|-|TRBJ2-2|TRBV3-1/TRBV3-2
CASSHRALTNTGELFF
TGTGCCAGCAGCCACAGGGCTTTAACGAACACCGGGGAGCTGTTTTTT
>-|-|TRBJ1-1|TRBV9
CASSPPAGLEAFF
TGTGCCAGCAGCCCCCCGGCAGGACTTGAAGCTTTCTTT
>TRBD1|once|TRBJ1-1|TRBV29-1
CSVNAGTGRTEAFF
TGCAGCGTGAACGCCGGGACAGGGAGAACTGAAGCTTTCTTT
>-|-|TRBJ2-2|TRBV5-4
CASSFGVEYTGELFF
TGTGCCAGCAGCTTTGGAGTCGAGTACACCGGGGAGCTGTTTTTT
>-|-|TRBJ1-6|TRBV28
CASRSRGLVSPLHF
TGTGCCAGCAGGTCCAGGGGATTGGTTTCACCCCTCCACTTT
>TRBD2|-|TRBJ2-3|TRBV4-2
CASSQALAGVTDTQYF
TGTGCCAGCAGCCAAGCCCTAGCGGGGGTCACAGATACGCAGTATTTT
>-|-|TRBJ2-3|TRBV30
CAWEKRDTQYF
TGTGCCTGGGAGAAGCGAGATACGCAGTATTTT
>-|-|TRBJ2-6|TRBV27
CASSLEGDDSGANVLTF
TGTGCCAGCAGTTTAGAAGGGGATGACTCTGGGGCCAACGTCCTGACTTTC
>-|-|TRBJ1-1|TRBV19
CASNKKFNTEAFF
TGTGCCAGTAACAAAAAGTTTAACACTGAAGCTTTCTTT
>-|-|TRBJ1-4|TRBV12-3/TRBV12-4
CASSLRGEKLFF
TGTGCCAGCAGTTTACGGGGGGAAAAACTGTTTTTT
>TRBD2|-|TRBJ2-7|TRBV10-3
CAISEEGSGRGEQYF
TGTGCCATCAGTGAGGAAGGTAGCGGGAGGGGTGAGCAGTACTTC
>TRBD1|-|TRBJ1-1|TRBV5-6
CASRTGTGRTEAFF
TGTGCCAGCAGAACCGGGACAGGGAGAACTGAAGCTTTCTTT
>-|-|TRBJ2-7|TRBV10-1
CASSDVGGKQYF
TGCGCCAGCAGTGATGTAGGCGGAAAGCAGTACTTC
>-|-|TRBJ2-7|TRBV5-8
CASSLGQARAEQYF
TGTGCCAGCAGCTTGGGACAGGCCCGAGCCGAGCAGTACTTC
>-|-|TRBJ1-5|TRBV3-1/TRBV3-2
CASSLVQGGQPQHF
TGTGCCAGCAGCCTAGTACAGGGTGGTCAGCCCCAGCATTTT
>-|-|TRBJ1-6|TRBV9
CASSDREDRPIVLYNSPLHF
TGTGCCAGCAGCGACCGGGAGGACAGACCCATAGTCCTCTATAATTCACCCCTCCACTTT
>TRBD2|-|TRBJ2-3|TRBV19
CASSSGTSGVGTDTQYF
TGTGCCAGTAGTTCCGGGACTAGCGGGGTGGGCACAGATACGCAGTATTTT
>-|-|TRBJ2-1|TRBV7-2
CASRPSSDRYNEQFF
TGTGCCAGCCGCCCATCTAGCGACCGCTACAATGAGCAGTTCTTC
>-|many|TRBJ2-2|TRBV19
CASSTVGGNGELFF
TGTGCCAGTAGTACGGTTGGAGGGAATGGGGAGCTGTTTTTT
>-|-|TRBJ2-2|TRBV6-6
CASSPSGPGELFF
TGTGCCAGCAGCCCTTCAGGGCCCGGGGAGCTGTTTTTT
>-|-|TRBJ1-4|TRBV30
CAWSVDAGGEKLFF
TGTGCCTGGAGTGTGGACGCGGGGGGAGAAAAACTGTTTTTT